The clone carrying this T cell receptor beta chain was seen a handful of times. This sample is drawn from a study of blood T cell repertoires in COVID-19. Study-wide context: Italy, Spain and the United States were the sources of the convalescent and acute COVID-19 samples. The analysed material was cDNA or gDNA that came from T cells, B-cell-depleted T cells, or PBMCs.

Trimming took 0 bases from V and 4 from J, leaving 9 bases between them. This CDR3 has 13 amino acids. The germline V gene encodes CDR1 SQVTM and CDR2 ANQGSEA. Methods used by the authors: Estimated nucleated cell counts came from reference gene primer amplification. Profiling relied on immunoSEQ multiplex PCR, and the TCRdb table lists in-frame clones only, not all of them. The V and J calls and clone size were taken over from that table, and D and trimming were inferred from the DNA. This sample yields about 360,000 clones, of which approximately 86% are seen a single time; 7.1% belongs to the top ten. One Seattle source followed patients from active infection through their disease course.

The sequence was obtained from a woman aged 55-70 years with COVID-19, enrolled during active disease. The chain is built from TRBV29-1 and TRBJ1-1; perhaps TRBD1 as D (5 bases). The sample taken for sequencing was peripheral blood. The CDR3 DNA reads TGCAGCGTTGAAGAAGGGGTGGGCACTGAAGCTTTCTTT. Its translation: CSVEEGVGTEAFF.